Below are 16 T cell receptor beta chains sequenced from a single sample in a study of circulating and synovial CD4+ cells in juvenile arthritis. Here immunoSEQ multiplex PCR was the method, and the copy in TCRdb shows in-frame clones only, minus some. The sample holds about 33,000 clones; nearly 95% are singletons and the top ten take 0.15% to 0.2%. The sequenced material came from CD4+ T cells from blood. All receptors come from a human donor with juvenile idiopathic arthritis.

This clone was found once. The J gene is TRBJ2-7, the V gene TRBV18; possible D gene TRBD2, 5 bases. CDR1 and CDR2 from the germline V gene are KGHSH and LQKENI. The V and J ends lost 2 bases and 5 bases respectively, with 22 bases between them. The CDR3 runs to 17 residues. CDR3 residues: CASSPEGRRIVVNEQYF. The DNA of the CDR3 is TGTGCCAGCTCACCAGAGGGCAGGCGAATAGTAGTAAACGAGCAGTACTTC.

The chain joins TRBV7-3 to TRBJ2-1, with a tentative D call TRBD2 (8 bases). CDR1 is SGHTA and CDR2 is FQGTGA in the germline V gene. This CDR3 contains 16 residues. Trimming pared 5 bases from V and 4 bases from J, leaving 18 bases between. DNA for the CDR3: TGTGCCAGCAGCCAAGGGGGCGGGGGGAAGTACAATGAGCAGTTCTTC. It is translated as CASSQGGGGKYNEQFF.

This chain connects TRBV28 to TRBJ2-7; D remains ambiguous. CDR1 and CDR2 from the germline V gene are MDHEN and SYDVKM. V lost 3 bases and J 2 bases, leaving 5 bases between the germline ends. The CDR3 loop spans 12 amino acids. CDR3 loop: CASSLKPYEQYF. The CDR3 DNA sequence: TGTGCCAGCAGTTTGAAGCCCTACGAGCAGTACTTC.

The chain is built from TRBV5-1 and TRBJ1-4; D possibly corresponds to TRBD1 (5 bases). CDR1 SGHRS and CDR2 YFSETQ come from the germline V gene. V lost 1 base and J lost 5, with 24 bases in between. This CDR3 region has 19 residues. For the CDR3, the DNA is TGCGCCAGCAGCTTGAAAGATTTCGGTACGGCAGGGAAAAATGAAAAACTGTTTTTT. Amino acids: CASSLKDFGTAGKNEKLFF.

The rearrangement links TRBV5-4 to TRBJ2-5; the match to TRBD2 covers 10 bases. V gave up 0 bases and J gave up 3 bases; unmatched junction bases: 11. Germline CDR1 and CDR2: SGHNT and YYREEE (reference sequence). The length of the CDR3 is 18 residues. CDR3 DNA sequence: TGTGCCAGCAGCTTGGGGGGCGGGTTAGCGGGGGGAAAAGAGACCCAGTACTTC. The encoded protein is CASSLGGGLAGGKETQYF.

The gene calls are TRBV11-2 and TRBJ2-5; D is perhaps TRBD1 (6 bases). There are 13 residues in the CDR3. Between the trimmed V and J ends, which lost 3 bases and 4 bases, there was a span of 9 bases. In germline, CDR1 is SGHAT, CDR2 FQNNGV. The CDR3 reads CASSFRGIETQYF. The CDR3 DNA sequence: TGTGCCAGCAGCTTTAGGGGGATAGAGACCCAGTACTTC.

The V and J genes are TRBV29-1 and TRBJ1-1, with D possibly being TRBD1 (6 bases). This CDR3 has 13 residues. Germline CDR1 reads SQVTM; CDR2 reads ANQGSEA. V dropped 7 bases and J dropped 3 bases, with 15 bases sitting between them. This CDR3 is CSGSGTLHTEAFF. The DNA for the CDR3 is TGCAGCGGGTCCGGGACACTTCACACTGAAGCTTTCTTT. The full variable domain, in which reference TRBV29-1 and TRBJ1-1 provide the parts outside the CDR3, is SAVISQKPSRDICQRGTSLTIQCQVDSQVTMMFWYRQQPGQSLTLIATANQGSEATYESGFVIDKFPISRPNLTFSTLTVSNMSPEDSSIYLCSGSGTLHTEAFFGQGTRLTVV.

The J gene is TRBJ2-3, the V gene TRBV2; no definite D call. The CDR3 sequence is 13 residues long. V was shortened by 2 bases and J by 6 bases, with 9 bases between the two germline ends. The V gene's germline CDR1 is SNHLY and CDR2 FYNNEI. The CDR3 DNA reads as TGTGCCAGCAGTGAACCTCTGGCCGATACGCAGTATTTT. It codes for CASSEPLADTQYF.

The chain joins TRBV5-1 to TRBJ2-7; D possibly corresponds to TRBD2 (5 bases). CDR1 and CDR2 (germline): SGHRS, YFSETQ. V was shortened by 7 bases and J by 2 bases, with 16 bases between the two germline ends. The CDR3 contains 14 residues. This CDR3 is CASAGLGSTYEQYF. Written as DNA, the CDR3 is TGCGCCAGCGCGGGTCTGGGAAGCACCTACGAGCAGTACTTC.

A single count supports this clone. The J gene is TRBJ2-6, the V gene TRBV18; maybe TRBD1 (5 bases). V was shortened by 1 base and J by 0 bases, with 13 bases between the two germline ends. The CDR3 has 18 residues. Germline V CDR1 and CDR2: KGHSH, LQKENI. The CDR3 DNA is TGTGCCAGCTCACCACGGAGTCAGGGCAGCTCTGGGGCCAACGTCCTGACTTTC. It is translated as CASSPRSQGSSGANVLTF.

This clone was detected a few times. The chain recombines TRBV9 with TRBJ2-3; tentatively, D is TRBD2 (5 bases). V lost 4 bases and J 3 bases, leaving 18 bases between the germline ends. This CDR3 has 16 amino acids. CDR1 and CDR2 (germline): SGDLS, YYNGEE. The CDR3: CASSTLGQPGTDTQYF. CDR3 nucleotide sequence: TGTGCCAGCAGCACCCTAGGGCAGCCGGGAACAGATACGCAGTATTTT.

The chain recombines TRBV28 with TRBJ2-7; 8 positions agree with TRBD1. CDR3 size: 14 residues. After removal of 7 bases from V and 3 bases from J, the junction contained 8 bases not matched to a gene. The germline V gene has CDR1 MDHEN and CDR2 SYDVKM. Here the CDR3 reads CASTETGVGYEQYF. CDR3 in DNA: TGTGCCAGCACCGAGACAGGGGTTGGCTACGAGCAGTACTTC.

The CDR3 loop reads CASSPLADTGELFF. As DNA, the CDR3 is TGTGCCAGCAGCCCCCTGGCTGACACCGGGGAGCTGTTTTTT. The chain couples TRBV7-3 to TRBJ2-2, with unresolved D. The CDR3 covers 14 residues. CDR1 is SGHTA and CDR2 is FQGTGA in the germline V gene. Trimming left V 5 bases short and J 3 bases short, with 10 bases between.

The rearrangement uses TRBV11-2 and TRBJ1-2; D unresolved. Trimming pared 2 bases from V and 6 bases from J, leaving 13 bases between. The germline V gene encodes CDR1 SGHAT and CDR2 FQNNGV. The CDR3 contains 14 residues. CDR3 coding DNA: TGTGCCAGCAGCTTAAATCCGCGTCGGGATGGCTACACCTTC. Amino acids: CASSLNPRRDGYTF.

This sequence joins TRBV7-3 and TRBJ2-3; perhaps TRBD2 as D (5 bases). V shed 7 bases and J shed 6 bases, with 20 bases lying between them. The CDR3 has 15 amino acids. CDR1 SGHTA and CDR2 FQGTGA come from the germline V gene. The CDR3 region is CASTPDGGTVDTQYF. For the CDR3, the DNA is TGTGCCAGCACCCCGGACGGAGGAACGGTTGATACGCAGTATTTT.

The V gene is TRBV10-3, the J gene TRBJ2-5; 7 positions agree with TRBD2. From germline, CDR1 is ENHRY and CDR2 SYGVKD. This CDR3 comprises 15 residues. V dropped 5 bases and J dropped 3; count of bases not matched to a gene: 9. The chain's CDR3 is CAISQPASGKETQYF. CDR3 coding DNA: TGTGCCATCAGTCAACCCGCTAGCGGAAAAGAGACCCAGTACTTC.